This T cell receptor beta chain was retrieved from a study of cytomegalovirus exposure and HLA in healthy donors. In the study overall: Genotyping showed roughly 83% of 350 to 400 donors falling in the Caucasian-associated ancestry cluster.

This CDR3 spans 15 amino acids. Germline V lookup: CDR1 SEHNR, CDR2 FQNEAQ (reference sequence). V was clipped by 0 bases and J by 5 bases, with 11 bases between them. PCR amplification relied on 60 Vbeta primers (plus 13 Jbeta primers). Assay: immunoSEQ multiplex PCR; the TCRdb copy retains only in-frame clones and omits some. The sample holds about 210,000 clones, roughly 80% seen once. Sequencing was done on a sample of PBMCs. This chain uses TRBV7-9 with TRBJ2-1; D is possibly TRBD2 (6 bases). This clonotype originated in a man younger than 40 in good health and CMV-seronegative. The CDR3 reads CASSLAGGLNNEQFF. CDR3 bases: TGTGCCAGCAGCTTAGCCGGGGGACTGAACAATGAGCAGTTCTTC.